Presented here are 6 T cell receptor beta chains from one specimen sequenced in a study of T cells in Graves' hyperthyroidism and ophthalmopathy. The investigators amplified TCR beta CDR3 regions from RNA transcripts. The HTBI set primed first-round TCR CDR3 RT-PCR. From the multiplex PCR reads, TCRdb called clonotypes with MiXCR, one entry per CDR3 protein. The data contain 300,000 to 500,000 distinct CDR3 sequences, 11% to 15% of them singletons. The sequencing sample was made of blood. The receptors come from a middle-aged man with Graves' ophthalmopathy.

This clonotype was observed many times. The chain links TRBV5-1 to TRBJ2-7; D is perhaps TRBD2 (5 bases). Germline CDR1 SGHRS, CDR2 YFSETQ. CDR3 size: 16 residues. V gave up 0 bases and J gave up 4 bases, with 17 bases separating them. Here the CDR3 DNA reads TGCGCCAGCAGCTTGGTCTCTGGGGAGAGTAAGTACGAGCAGTACTTC. Amino acids: CASSLVSGESKYEQYF.

This CDR3 is CASSEWAGPETQYF. The DNA of the CDR3 is TGTGCCAGCAGTGAATGGGCAGGGCCAGAGACCCAGTACTTC. This chain joins TRBV25-1 and TRBJ2-5, with D possibly TRBD1 on 5 matching bases. The length of the CDR3 is 14 residues. Trimming removed 1 base at V and 4 bases at J, with 10 bases between. CDR1 MGHDK and CDR2 SYGVNS come from the germline V gene.

This clonotype showed up many times. The chain uses TRBV9 and TRBJ1-5; the D gene is possibly TRBD1 (6 bases). This CDR3 region has 12 residues. V gave up 7 bases and J gave up 5 bases, with 10 bases separating them. Germline V lookup: CDR1 SGDLS, CDR2 YYNGEE. DNA for the CDR3: TGTGCCAGCGGGGAGGGGGATCAGCCCCAGCATTTT. This translates into CASGEGDQPQHF.

This clonotype was recorded many times. The chain has TRBV10-3 and TRBJ2-1, with 7 positions matching TRBD2. With 3 bases clipped from V and 6 bases from J, the junction kept 8 bases outside the gene matches. Germline V gene data show CDR1 as ENHRY and CDR2 as SYGVKD. This CDR3 region has 15 residues. The CDR3 spells CAISDGGSLGNEQFF. The CDR3 DNA sequence: TGTGCCATCAGTGACGGGGGGTCATTGGGCAATGAGCAGTTCTTC.

The table lists this clonotype with a few counts. The rearrangement joins TRBV29-1 to TRBJ2-7; 8 positions match TRBD1. Germline assignment: CDR1 SQVTM and CDR2 ANQGSEA. V shed 4 bases, J shed 6 bases, and the junction held 8 bases outside the gene matches. CDR3 length: 13 residues. CDR3 sequence: CSVAPGQACEQYF. The CDR3 nucleotides read TGCAGCGTTGCACCGGGACAGGCTTGCGAGCAGTACTTC.

The J gene is TRBJ2-1, the V gene TRBV6-1; D unresolved. The ends were cut back, 6 bases at V and 7 bases at J, with 13 bases in the middle. CDR3 length equals 13 residues. Germline V lookup: CDR1 MNHNS, CDR2 SASEGT. DNA for the CDR3: TGTGCCAGCAGCGATTCGAGGATTAATGAGCAGTTCTTC. This sequence encodes CASSDSRINEQFF.